This T cell receptor (beta chain) was observed in a study of monozygotic twins with inflammatory bowel disease. Study observations and caveats: Reduced clonotype sharing with other individuals was observed in IBD patients relative to healthy twins, especially with disease activity. IBD-affected twins scored below their healthy co-twins in TCRbeta diversity (inverse Simpson). The authors could not tell different T cell subtypes apart.

Germline V lookup: CDR1 SGHRS, CDR2 YFSETQ. The CDR3 has 15 residues. TCRdb reprocessed the 5' RACE reads and reports one entry per CDR3 protein, with no DNA. The sample totals approximately 330,000 distinct CDR3 sequences. Regarding this clonotype: Antigen specificity is unknown.

Each donor had 2.5 to 3 ml of blood drawn. J is TRBJ1-5 and V is TRBV5-1; TCRdb calls TRBD1, which cannot be checked without DNA. Sequenced sample: blood. The TCR comes from a human donor with ulcerative colitis or Crohn's disease, or a healthy co-twin of an affected twin (not recorded which). The CDR3 region is CASSWGTGGNQPQHF.